One and the same sample provided the 17 T cell receptor beta chains below, sequenced in a study of cytomegalovirus exposure and HLA in healthy donors. The PCR made use of 60 Vbeta and 13 Jbeta primers. Assay used: immunoSEQ multiplex PCR; TCRdb lists only in-frame clones, some missing. Here the sample spans around 200,000 clones, around three quarters being singletons. The material sequenced was PBMCs. The receptor source for this set is a woman aged 25 to 39 in good health and CMV-seropositive.

V and J are TRBV5-1 and TRBJ1-4; D gene ambiguous. The CDR3 has 16 residues. The germline gives CDR1 SGHRS, CDR2 YFSETQ. V lost 1 base, J lost 7 bases, and 17 bases lay in between. CDR3: CASSLNFGGSGEKLFF. In nucleotides, the CDR3 is TGCGCCAGCAGCTTGAATTTTGGAGGGTCGGGTGAAAAACTGTTTTTT.

The chain has TRBV6-5 and TRBJ2-1, with 9 bases that match TRBD2. Germline V lookup: CDR1 MNHEY, CDR2 SVGAGI. The CDR3 has 15 residues. V was clipped by 4 bases and J by 4 bases; unmatched bases: 5. The CDR3 nucleotides read TGTGCCAGCAGTTGGGCTAGCGGGGAGTACAATGAGCAGTTCTTC. It translates to CASSWASGEYNEQFF.

This chain connects TRBV5-6 to TRBJ1-5, with TRBD1 matching 8 bases. V lost 4 bases, J lost 15 bases, and 15 bases stayed unmatched. This CDR3 is built from 14 residues. The germline V gene has CDR1 SGHDT and CDR2 YYEEEE. For the CDR3, the DNA is TGTGCCAGCAGCCCAGGGGGCAGTTCGGGATATCGGCATTTT. This sequence encodes CASSPGGSSGYRHF.

The rearrangement uses TRBV30 and TRBJ2-2, with a possible D match to TRBD2 (6 bases). V was pared by 2 bases and J by 6 bases, with 19 bases between. The CDR3 has 16 amino acids. Germline CDR1 and CDR2: GTSNPN and SVGIG (reference sequence). The DNA for the CDR3 is TGTGCCTGGAGTACCCCCAACGGGGGAGGTGCCGGGGAGCTGTTTTTT. Translation gives CAWSTPNGGGAGELFF.

The chain employs TRBV4-1 and TRBJ1-2; 9 bases agree with TRBD1. Germline CDR1 and CDR2: MGHRA and YSYEKL. CDR3 length equals 14 residues. The junction had 4 bases not matched to a gene; V was cut back by 2 bases and J by 6 bases. The DNA for the CDR3 is TGCGCCAGCAGCCAACTGGACAGGGGTAATGGCTACACCTTC. Translating gives CASSQLDRGNGYTF.

This clone has more than one count but fewer than ten. The chain couples TRBV19 to TRBJ1-5; 7 nucleotides align to TRBD1. The CDR3 totals 13 residues. Per germline, CDR1 LNHDA and CDR2 SQIVND (reference sequence). The V gene end was trimmed by 8 bases and the J gene end by 4 bases; junction bases not matched to a gene: 5. Here the CDR3 reads CASGRDSNQPQHF. The CDR3 DNA follows: TGTGCCAGTGGACGGGACAGTAATCAGCCCCAGCATTTT.

The chain uses TRBV5-1 and TRBJ1-2; no definite D call. V lost 2 bases and J lost 6, with 11 bases in between. Germline V CDR1 and CDR2: SGHRS, YFSETQ. CDR3 length equals 13 residues. For the CDR3, the DNA is TGCGCCAGCAGCTTTCAGGCCAAGGATGGCTACACCTTC. The encoded protein is CASSFQAKDGYTF.

The chain is built from TRBV29-1 and TRBJ2-1; TRBD1 matches 8 bases. The CDR3 covers 14 residues. The ends lost 1 base at V and 10 bases at J; junction bases unmatched: 9. In germline, CDR1 is SQVTM, CDR2 ANQGSEA. The CDR3 loop is CSVEGQGARGEQFF. CDR3 coding DNA: TGCAGCGTTGAAGGGCAGGGGGCTCGGGGCGAGCAGTTCTTC.

This rearrangement joins TRBV5-1 to TRBJ1-2, with TRBD1 identical over 11 bases. Germline assignment: CDR1 SGHRS and CDR2 YFSETQ. The CDR3 length is 15 residues. The trim removed 2 bases at V and 5 bases at J, leaving 5 bases unmatched. The CDR3 reads CASSLGQGAIYGYTF. The CDR3 DNA follows: TGCGCCAGCAGCTTAGGACAGGGGGCGATTTATGGCTACACCTTC.

The chain couples TRBV11-2 to TRBJ1-2; possibly TRBD1 for D (6 bases). From germline, CDR1 is SGHAT and CDR2 FQNNGV. The CDR3 is 14 residues long. V lost 2 bases and J 5 bases, leaving 12 bases between the germline ends. CDR3 residues: CASSLSGGRYGYTF. The CDR3 nucleotides are TGTGCCAGCAGCTTAAGCGGGGGCCGATATGGCTACACCTTC.

This rearrangement joins TRBV18 to TRBJ1-3, with 7 bases fitting TRBD1. This CDR3 is built from 16 residues. V shed 3 bases and J 0 bases; nucleotides not matched to a gene: 5. Per the germline V gene, CDR1 is KGHSH and CDR2 is LQKENI. The CDR3 DNA follows: TGTGCCAGCTCACCGCAACAGGGGTACTCTGGAAACACCATATATTTT. It translates to CASSPQQGYSGNTIYF. Full variable domain (missing parts from reference TRBV18 and TRBJ1-3): NAGVMQNPRHLVRRRGQEARLRCSPMKGHSHVYWYRQLPEEGLKFMVYLQKENIIDESGMPKERFSAEFPKEGPSILRIQQVVRGDSAAYFCASSPQQGYSGNTIYFGEGSWLTVV.

The chain couples TRBV15 to TRBJ1-5, with D perhaps matching TRBD1 (5 bases). The CDR3 covers 19 residues. Deletions cut 1 base from V and 6 bases from J, with 25 bases between. CDR1 is LNHNV and CDR2 is YYDKDF in the germline V gene (reference sequence). The CDR3 loop is CATSRVPTARQNPTQPQHF. In DNA form, the CDR3 reads TGTGCCACCAGCAGAGTCCCGACGGCTAGACAGAATCCGACTCAGCCCCAGCATTTT.

The chain uses TRBV29-1 and TRBJ1-2, with D hard to call. This CDR3 contains 11 residues. The V gene lost 7 bases and the J gene lost 4 bases, with 10 bases spanning the gap. Per the germline V gene, CDR1 is SQVTM and CDR2 is ANQGSEA. The chain's CDR3 is CSARTVYGYTF. DNA for the CDR3: TGCAGCGCCCGGACTGTCTATGGCTACACCTTC. The whole variable domain, filled in from reference TRBV29-1 and TRBJ1-2, reads SAVISQKPSRDICQRGTSLTIQCQVDSQVTMMFWYRQQPGQSLTLIATANQGSEATYESGFVIDKFPISRPNLTFSTLTVSNMSPEDSSIYLCSARTVYGYTFGSGTRLTVV.

This chain joins TRBV19 and TRBJ2-5; D not certain. The germline V gene encodes CDR1 LNHDA and CDR2 SQIVND (reference sequence). V lost 1 base and J lost 5, with 20 bases in between. The CDR3 covers 17 residues. The CDR3 nucleotides are TGTGCCAGTAGTATAGGGCCACCGAGGCAAGTTTGGGAGACCCAGTACTTC. It yields the protein CASSIGPPRQVWETQYF.

This chain connects TRBV7-9 to TRBJ1-3; TRBD1 agrees at 8 bases. The CDR3 has 14 amino acids. Germline V gene lookup returns CDR1 SEHNR and CDR2 FQNEAQ (reference sequence). V lost 6 bases, J lost 2 bases, and 3 bases stayed unmatched. The DNA of the CDR3 is TGTGCCAGCAGACAGGGGGTGACTGGAAACACCATATATTTT. As protein: CASRQGVTGNTIYF.

J is TRBJ2-3 and V is TRBV7-2; the D gene is possibly TRBD1 (5 bases). Trimming removed 3 bases at V and 2 bases at J, with 9 bases between. The CDR3 is 14 residues long. Germline CDR1 and CDR2: SGHTA and FQGNSA. The CDR3 DNA reads as TGTGCCAGCAGCTTCAGGGTTTTCACAGATACGCAGTATTTT. It is translated as CASSFRVFTDTQYF.

This chain links TRBV29-1 with TRBJ2-3; maybe TRBD2 (7 bases). The V gene lost 7 bases and the J gene lost 4 bases, with 21 bases spanning the gap. CDR1 and CDR2 (germline): SQVTM, ANQGSEA. This CDR3 is 15 amino acids long. CDR3 bases: TGCAGCGCCCAAAGGGCGGGGGCCGTAGCAGATACGCAGTATTTT. It yields the protein CSAQRAGAVADTQYF.